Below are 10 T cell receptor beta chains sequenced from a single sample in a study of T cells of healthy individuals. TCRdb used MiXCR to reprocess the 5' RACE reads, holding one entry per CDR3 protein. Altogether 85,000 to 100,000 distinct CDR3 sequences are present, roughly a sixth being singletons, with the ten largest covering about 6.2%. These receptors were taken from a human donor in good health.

The CDR3 bases are TGTGCCAGCAGCTTAGGGTACGGGACTGAAGCTTTCTTT. Translation gives CASSLGYGTEAFF. The chain uses TRBV7-6 and TRBJ1-1, with D unresolved. Per germline, CDR1 SGHVS and CDR2 FNYEAQ. V was clipped by 1 base and J by 5 bases, with 8 bases between them. The CDR3 length is 13 residues.

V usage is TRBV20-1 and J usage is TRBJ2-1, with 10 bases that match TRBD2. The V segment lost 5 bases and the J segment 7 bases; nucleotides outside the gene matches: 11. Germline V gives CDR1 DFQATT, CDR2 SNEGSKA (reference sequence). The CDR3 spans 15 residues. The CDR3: CSAGPSGGVGNEQFF. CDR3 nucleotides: TGCAGTGCTGGTCCTAGCGGGGGCGTCGGGAATGAGCAGTTCTTC.

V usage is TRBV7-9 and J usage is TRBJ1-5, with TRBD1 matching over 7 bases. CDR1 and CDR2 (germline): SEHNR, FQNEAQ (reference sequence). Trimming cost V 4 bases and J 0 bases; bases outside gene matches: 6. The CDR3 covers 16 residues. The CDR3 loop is CASSWGGTDSNQPQHF. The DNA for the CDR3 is TGTGCCAGCAGCTGGGGGGGGACAGATAGCAATCAGCCCCAGCATTTT.

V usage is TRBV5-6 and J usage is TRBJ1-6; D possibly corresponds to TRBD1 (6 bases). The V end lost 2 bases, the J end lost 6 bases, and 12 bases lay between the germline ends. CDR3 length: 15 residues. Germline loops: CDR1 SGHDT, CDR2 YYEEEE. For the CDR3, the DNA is TGTGCCAGCAGCTTCAGGGGATCTATTAATTCACCCCTCCACTTT. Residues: CASSFRGSINSPLHF.

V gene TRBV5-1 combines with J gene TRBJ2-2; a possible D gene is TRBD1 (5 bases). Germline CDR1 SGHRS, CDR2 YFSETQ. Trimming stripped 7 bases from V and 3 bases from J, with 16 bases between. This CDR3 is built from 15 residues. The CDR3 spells CASLQGRADTGELFF. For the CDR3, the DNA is TGCGCCAGCCTTCAGGGAAGGGCGGACACCGGGGAGCTGTTTTTT.

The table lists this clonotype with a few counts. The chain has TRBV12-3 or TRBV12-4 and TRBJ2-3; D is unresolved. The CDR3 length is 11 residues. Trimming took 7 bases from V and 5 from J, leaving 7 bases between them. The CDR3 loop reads CASTIGDTQYF. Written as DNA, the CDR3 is TGTGCCAGCACCATCGGAGATACGCAGTATTTT.

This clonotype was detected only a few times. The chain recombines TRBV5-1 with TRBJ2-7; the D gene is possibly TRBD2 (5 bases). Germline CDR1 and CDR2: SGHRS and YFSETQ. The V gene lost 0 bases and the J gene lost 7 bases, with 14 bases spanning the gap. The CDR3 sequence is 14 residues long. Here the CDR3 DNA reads TGCGCCAGCAGCTTGGCCGCGAGGGCGAGGGAGCAGTACTTC. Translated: CASSLAARAREQYF.

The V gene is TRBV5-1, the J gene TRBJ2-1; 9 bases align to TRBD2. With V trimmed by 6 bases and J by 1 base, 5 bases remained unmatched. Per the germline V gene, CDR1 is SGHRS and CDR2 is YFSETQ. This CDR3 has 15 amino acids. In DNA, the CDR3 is TGCGCCAGCATCGAGACTAGCGGTTCCTACAATGAGCAGTTCTTC. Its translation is CASIETSGSYNEQFF.

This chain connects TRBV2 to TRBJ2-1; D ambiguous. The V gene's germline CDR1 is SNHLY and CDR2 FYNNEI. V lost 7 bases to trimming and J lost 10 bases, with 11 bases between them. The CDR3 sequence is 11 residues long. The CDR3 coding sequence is TGTGCCAGCAATGGGATGTCCGAGCAGTTCTTC. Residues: CASNGMSEQFF. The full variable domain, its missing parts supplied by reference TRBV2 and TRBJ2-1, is EPEVTQTPSHQVTQMGQEVILRCVPISNHLYFYWYRQILGQKVEFLVSFYNNEISEKSEIFDDQFSVERPDGSNFTLKIRSTKLEDSAMYFCASNGMSEQFFGPGTRLTVL.

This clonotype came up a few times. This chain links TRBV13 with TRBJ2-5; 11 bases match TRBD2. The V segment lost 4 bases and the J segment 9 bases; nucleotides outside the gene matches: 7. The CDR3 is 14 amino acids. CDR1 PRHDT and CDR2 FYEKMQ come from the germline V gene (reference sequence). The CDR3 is CASSSRLAGWAQYF. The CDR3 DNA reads TGTGCCAGCAGCTCGAGACTAGCGGGGTGGGCCCAGTACTTC.